The TCR beta chain described here comes from a study of cytomegalovirus exposure and HLA in healthy donors. The CDR3 loop spans 16 amino acids. V lost 1 base and J lost 1, with 10 bases in between. The germline gives CDR1 SEHNR, CDR2 FQNEAQ (reference sequence). A multiplex PCR was run with 60 Vbeta primers and 13 Jbeta primers. The assay was immunoSEQ multiplex PCR, and TCRdb's table has in-frame clones only and misses some. The sample carries about 87,000 clones, 74% recorded once. The rearrangement uses TRBV7-9 and TRBJ2-2, with D maybe TRBD2 (6 bases). Material for sequencing was PBMCs. The TCR was taken from a man aged 25-45 years in good health and CMV-seropositive. The CDR3 protein is CASSLERERNTGELFF. CDR3 sequence (DNA): TGTGCCAGCAGCTTAGAACGGGAGAGGAACACCGGGGAGCTGTTTTTT.